The rows below give T cell receptor beta chains drawn from one sample of a study of shared clonotypes between healthy human individuals. Clones were sequenced by immunoSEQ multiplex PCR, and TCRdb holds only the in-frame ones, with some missing. The table has about 2.1 million clones, just over 90% seen once; the top ten hold approximately 1.7%. Sequenced: naive CD8+ T cells from PBMCs. The receptors here all came from a man aged 18-30 years in good health. Some clones in this sample may be carry-over from other donors' samples. Each CDR3 is given with its conserved first and last residue. D genes are given only for firm matches. Rows give clone size only sometimes, using once, few, many, or a class for an expanded clone.

V gene: TRBV29-1; CDR3 length: 14; J gene: TRBJ2-1; D gene: .; clone size: .; CDR3 protein: CSVRGGLNYNEQFF; CDR3 DNA: TGCAGCGTTCGCGGCGGGCTCAACTACAATGAGCAGTTCTTC
V gene: TRBV11-2; CDR3 length: 11; J gene: TRBJ2-7; D gene: .; clone size: .; CDR3 protein: CASSTSREQYF; CDR3 DNA: TGTGCCAGCAGCACCTCCCGCGAGCAGTACTTC
V gene: TRBV2; CDR3 length: 12; J gene: TRBJ1-5; D gene: .; clone size: once; CDR3 protein: CASSSGNQPQHF; CDR3 DNA: TGTGCCAGCAGCAGTGGGAATCAGCCCCAGCATTTT
V gene: TRBV6-6; CDR3 length: 15; J gene: TRBJ2-2; D gene: .; clone size: .; CDR3 protein: CASSYKAANTGELFF; CDR3 DNA: TGTGCCAGCAGTTACAAGGCCGCGAACACCGGGGAGCTGTTTTTT
V gene: TRBV7-9; CDR3 length: 14; J gene: TRBJ2-7; D gene: .; clone size: .; CDR3 protein: CASSPPGVLNEQYF; CDR3 DNA: TGTGCCAGCAGCCCCCCAGGGGTTTTAAACGAGCAGTACTTC
V gene: TRBV27; CDR3 length: 15; J gene: TRBJ2-1; D gene: .; clone size: .; CDR3 protein: CASSPLQGPYNEQFF; CDR3 DNA: TGTGCCAGCAGTCCCTTGCAGGGACCCTACAATGAGCAGTTCTTC
V gene: TRBV15; CDR3 length: 16; J gene: TRBJ2-2; D gene: .; clone size: .; CDR3 protein: CATSRDVGTNTGELFF; CDR3 DNA: TGTGCCACCAGCAGAGATGTGGGGACGAACACCGGGGAGCTGTTTTTT
V gene: TRBV19; CDR3 length: 13; J gene: TRBJ1-1; D gene: .; clone size: .; CDR3 protein: CASTGRENTEAFF; CDR3 DNA: TGTGCCAGTACGGGACGAGAGAACACTGAAGCTTTCTTT
V gene: TRBV2; CDR3 length: 16; J gene: TRBJ1-1; D gene: .; clone size: .; CDR3 protein: CASSGFPVGQTNEAFF; CDR3 DNA: TGTGCCAGCAGTGGGTTCCCGGTAGGGCAGACCAACGAAGCTTTCTTT
V gene: TRBV19; CDR3 length: 14; J gene: TRBJ2-7; D gene: .; clone size: .; CDR3 protein: CASSITAFLYEQYF; CDR3 DNA: TGTGCCAGTAGTATTACGGCCTTCCTCTACGAGCAGTACTTC
V gene: TRBV27; CDR3 length: 16; J gene: TRBJ2-2; D gene: .; clone size: .; CDR3 protein: CASSFLSAEGTGELFF; CDR3 DNA: TGTGCCAGCAGTTTCCTTTCTGCAGAGGGCACCGGGGAGCTGTTTTTT
V gene: TRBV4-1; CDR3 length: 19; J gene: TRBJ1-3; D gene: .; clone size: .; CDR3 protein: CASSQESSGQSFSGNTIYF; CDR3 DNA: TGCGCCAGCAGCCAAGAAAGTTCAGGACAGAGCTTCTCTGGAAACACCATATATTTT